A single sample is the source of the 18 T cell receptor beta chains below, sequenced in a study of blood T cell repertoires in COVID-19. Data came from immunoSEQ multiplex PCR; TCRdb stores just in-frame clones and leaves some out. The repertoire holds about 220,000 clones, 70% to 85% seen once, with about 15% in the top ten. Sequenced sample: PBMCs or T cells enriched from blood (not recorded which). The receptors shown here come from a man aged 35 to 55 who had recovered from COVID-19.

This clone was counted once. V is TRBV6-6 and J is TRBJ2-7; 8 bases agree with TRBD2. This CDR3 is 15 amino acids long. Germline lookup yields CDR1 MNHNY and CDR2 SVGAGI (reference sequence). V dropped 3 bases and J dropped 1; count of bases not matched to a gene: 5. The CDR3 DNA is TGTGCCAGCAGTTATGTCGGGGGGGGATCCTACGAGCAGTACTTC. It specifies CASSYVGGGSYEQYF.

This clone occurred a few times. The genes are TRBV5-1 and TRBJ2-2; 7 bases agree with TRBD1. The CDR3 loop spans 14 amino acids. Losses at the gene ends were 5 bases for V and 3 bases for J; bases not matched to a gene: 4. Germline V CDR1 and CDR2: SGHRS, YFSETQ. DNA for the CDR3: TGCGCCAGCAGTGGACAGGCGGACACCGGGGAGCTGTTTTTT. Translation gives CASSGQADTGELFF.

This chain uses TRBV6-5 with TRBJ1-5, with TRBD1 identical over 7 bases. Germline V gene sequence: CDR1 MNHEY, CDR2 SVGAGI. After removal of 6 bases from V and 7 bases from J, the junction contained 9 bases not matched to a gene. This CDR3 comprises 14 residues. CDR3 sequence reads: CASRERGRRQPQHF. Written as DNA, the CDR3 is TGTGCCAGCAGGGAGAGGGGGCGCAGGCAGCCCCAGCATTTT.

CDR3 nucleotides: TGCGCCAGCAGCTTGGAGCCTTCTGGAAACACCATATATTTT. Its protein is CASSLEPSGNTIYF. The V call is TRBV5-1, the J call TRBJ1-3; no firm D call. The germline V gene has CDR1 SGHRS and CDR2 YFSETQ. Deletions cut 0 bases from V and 1 base from J, with 5 bases between. The CDR3 is made up of 14 amino acids.

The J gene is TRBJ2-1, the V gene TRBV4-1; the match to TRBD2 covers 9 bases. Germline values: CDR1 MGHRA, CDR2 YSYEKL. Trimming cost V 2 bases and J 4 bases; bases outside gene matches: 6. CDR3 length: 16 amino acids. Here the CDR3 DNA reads TGCGCCAGCAGCCAATATAGCGGGGGCCGTTACAATGAGCAGTTCTTC. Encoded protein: CASSQYSGGRYNEQFF.

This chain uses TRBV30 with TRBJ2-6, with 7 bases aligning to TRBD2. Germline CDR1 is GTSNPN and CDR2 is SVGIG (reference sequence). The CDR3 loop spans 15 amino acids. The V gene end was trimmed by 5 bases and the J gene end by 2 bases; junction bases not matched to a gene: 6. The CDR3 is CAWARAGPGANVLTF. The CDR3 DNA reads TGTGCCTGGGCCCGAGCGGGGCCTGGGGCCAACGTCCTGACTTTC.

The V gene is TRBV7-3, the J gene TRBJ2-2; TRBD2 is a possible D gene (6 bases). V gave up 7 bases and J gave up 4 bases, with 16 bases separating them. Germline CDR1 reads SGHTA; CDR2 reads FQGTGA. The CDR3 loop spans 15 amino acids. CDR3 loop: CASKPRGELTGELFF. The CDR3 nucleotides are TGTGCCAGCAAGCCACGCGGGGAGCTCACCGGGGAGCTGTTTTTT.

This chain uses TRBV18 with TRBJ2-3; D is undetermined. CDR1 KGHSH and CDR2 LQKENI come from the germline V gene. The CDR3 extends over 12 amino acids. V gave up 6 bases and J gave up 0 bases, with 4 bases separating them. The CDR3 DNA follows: TGTGCCAGCTCCGTCAGCACAGATACGCAGTATTTT. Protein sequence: CASSVSTDTQYF. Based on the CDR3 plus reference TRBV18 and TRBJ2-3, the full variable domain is NAGVMQNPRHLVRRRGQEARLRCSPMKGHSHVYWYRQLPEEGLKFMVYLQKENIIDESGMPKERFSAEFPKEGPSILRIQQVVRGDSAAYFCASSVSTDTQYFGPGTRLTVL.

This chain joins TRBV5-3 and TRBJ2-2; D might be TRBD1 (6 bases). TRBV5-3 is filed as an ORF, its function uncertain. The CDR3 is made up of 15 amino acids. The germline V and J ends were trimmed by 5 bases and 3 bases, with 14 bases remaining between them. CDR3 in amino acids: CARSHPQGDTGELFF. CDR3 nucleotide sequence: TGTGCCAGAAGTCACCCACAGGGAGACACCGGGGAGCTGTTTTTT.

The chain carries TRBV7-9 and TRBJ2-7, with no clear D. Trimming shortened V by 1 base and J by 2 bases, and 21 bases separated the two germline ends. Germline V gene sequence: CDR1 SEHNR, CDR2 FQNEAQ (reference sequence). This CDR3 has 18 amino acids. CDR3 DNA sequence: TGTGCCAGCAGCTTAGAGACAAAAGTACGAATCTTCACCTACGAGCAGTACTTC. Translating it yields CASSLETKVRIFTYEQYF.

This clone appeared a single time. The CDR3, as DNA: TGTGCCAGTTCCCTGTACATGAACACTGAAGCTTTCTTT. The encoded protein is CASSLYMNTEAFF. The V call is TRBV19, the J call TRBJ1-1, with no clear D. Germline V CDR1 and CDR2: LNHDA, SQIVND (reference sequence). With 8 bases removed from V and 0 bases from J, the gap between germline ends came to 10 bases. The CDR3 is made up of 13 amino acids. The full variable domain, completed using reference TRBV19 and TRBJ1-1, is DGGITQSPKYLFRKEGQNVTLSCEQNLNHDAMYWYRQDPGQGLRLIYYSQIVNDFQKGDIAEGYSVSREKKESFPLTVTSAQKNPTAFYLCASSLYMNTEAFFGQGTRLTVV.

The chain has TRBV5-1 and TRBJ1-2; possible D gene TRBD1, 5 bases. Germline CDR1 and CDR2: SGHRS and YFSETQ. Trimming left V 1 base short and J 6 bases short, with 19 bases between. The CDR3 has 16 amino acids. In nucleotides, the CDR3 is TGCGCCAGCAGCTTGTTCGGAAGAGGGACGGGAGATGGCTACACCTTC. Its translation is CASSLFGRGTGDGYTF.

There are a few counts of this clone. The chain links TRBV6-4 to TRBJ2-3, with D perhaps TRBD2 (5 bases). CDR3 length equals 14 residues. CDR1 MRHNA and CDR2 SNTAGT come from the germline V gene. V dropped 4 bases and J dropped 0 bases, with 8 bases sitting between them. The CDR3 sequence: CASSALASTDTQYF. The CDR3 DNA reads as TGTGCCAGCAGTGCTTTAGCGAGCACAGATACGCAGTATTTT.

The CDR3 nucleotides are TGTGCCAGCAGCTTAAGAAGGGGGCTGGGGAACACTGAAGCTTTCTTT. This encodes CASSLRRGLGNTEAFF. V usage is TRBV7-8 and J usage is TRBJ1-1, with 7 bases aligning to TRBD1. The germline gives CDR1 SGHVS, CDR2 FQNEAQ. There are 16 residues in the CDR3. The ends lost 2 bases at V and 1 base at J; junction bases unmatched: 7. The whole variable domain, remainder taken from reference TRBV7-8 and TRBJ1-1, is GAGVSQSPRYKVAKRGQDVALRCDPISGHVSLFWYQQALGQGPEFLTYFQNEAQLDKSGLPSDRFFAERPEGSVSTLKIQRTQQEDSAVYLCASSLRRGLGNTEAFFGQGTRLTVV.

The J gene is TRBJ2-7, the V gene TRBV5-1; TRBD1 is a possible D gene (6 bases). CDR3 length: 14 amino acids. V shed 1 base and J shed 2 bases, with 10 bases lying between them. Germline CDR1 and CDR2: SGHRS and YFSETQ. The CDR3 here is CASSLSQGTYEQYF. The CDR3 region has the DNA TGCGCCAGCAGCTTGTCACAGGGAACCTACGAGCAGTACTTC.

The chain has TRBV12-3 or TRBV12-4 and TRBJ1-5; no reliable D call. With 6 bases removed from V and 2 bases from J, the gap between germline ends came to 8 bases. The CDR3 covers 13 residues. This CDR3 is CASRAFGNQPQHF. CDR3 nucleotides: TGTGCCAGCAGGGCCTTTGGCAATCAGCCCCAGCATTTT.

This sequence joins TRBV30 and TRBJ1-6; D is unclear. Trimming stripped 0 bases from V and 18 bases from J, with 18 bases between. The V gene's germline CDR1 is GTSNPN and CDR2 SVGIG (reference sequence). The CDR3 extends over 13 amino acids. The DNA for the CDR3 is TGTGCCTGGAGTGTAGGGAGAGGCCGTCCTGGCCACTTT. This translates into CAWSVGRGRPGHF.

DNA of the CDR3: TGTGCCAGCAGCCCAACCGGGACTAGTGTGTACGAGCAGTACTTC. This sequence encodes CASSPTGTSVYEQYF. This chain connects TRBV5-4 to TRBJ2-7, with 8 positions matching TRBD2. This CDR3 is built from 15 residues. The V segment lost 4 bases and the J segment 4 bases; nucleotides outside the gene matches: 10. Germline V gene lookup returns CDR1 SGHNT and CDR2 YYREEE (reference sequence).